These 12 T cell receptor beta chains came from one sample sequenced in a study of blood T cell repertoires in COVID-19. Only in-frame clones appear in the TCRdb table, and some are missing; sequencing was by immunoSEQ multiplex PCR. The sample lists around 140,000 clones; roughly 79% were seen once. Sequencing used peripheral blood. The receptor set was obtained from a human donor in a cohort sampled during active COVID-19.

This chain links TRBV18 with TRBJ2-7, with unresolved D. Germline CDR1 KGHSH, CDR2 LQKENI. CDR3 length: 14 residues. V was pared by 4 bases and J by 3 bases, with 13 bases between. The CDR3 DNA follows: TGTGCCAGCTCACGGAGTTCGGAGATCTACGAGCAGTACTTC. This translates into CASSRSSEIYEQYF.

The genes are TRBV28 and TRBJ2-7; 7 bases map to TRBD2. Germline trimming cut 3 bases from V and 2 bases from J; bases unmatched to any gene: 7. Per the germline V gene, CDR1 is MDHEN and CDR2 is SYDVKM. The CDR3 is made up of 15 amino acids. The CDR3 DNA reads TGTGCCAGCAGTTTCTGGGGGGGAAATGCCTACGAGCAGTACTTC. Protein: CASSFWGGNAYEQYF.

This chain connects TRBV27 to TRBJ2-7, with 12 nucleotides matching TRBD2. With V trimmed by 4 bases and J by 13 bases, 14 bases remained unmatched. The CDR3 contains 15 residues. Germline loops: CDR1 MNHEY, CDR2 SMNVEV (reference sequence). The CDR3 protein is CASSSPGLAGGPVYF. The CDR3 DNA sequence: TGTGCCAGCAGTTCGCCGGGGCTAGCGGGAGGGCCAGTATACTTC.

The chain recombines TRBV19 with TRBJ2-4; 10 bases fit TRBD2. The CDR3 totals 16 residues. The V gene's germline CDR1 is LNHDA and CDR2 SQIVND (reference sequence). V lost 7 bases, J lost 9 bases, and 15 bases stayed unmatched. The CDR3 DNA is TGTGCCAGTACCGACTTAGGCCTAGCGGGAGATAGCATTCAGTACTTC. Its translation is CASTDLGLAGDSIQYF. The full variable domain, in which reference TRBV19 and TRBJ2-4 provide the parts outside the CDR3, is DGGITQSPKYLFRKEGQNVTLSCEQNLNHDAMYWYRQDPGQGLRLIYYSQIVNDFQKGDIAEGYSVSREKKESFPLTVTSAQKNPTAFYLCASTDLGLAGDSIQYFGAGTRLSVL.

CDR3 coding DNA: TGTGCCAGCAGCCTGGAGCCCTACGAGCAGTACTTC. Translated, it gives CASSLEPYEQYF. The chain recombines TRBV2 with TRBJ2-7, with D unresolved. This CDR3 is 12 amino acids long. V lost 6 bases to trimming and J lost 2 bases, with 8 bases between them. Germline CDR1 is SNHLY and CDR2 is FYNNEI.

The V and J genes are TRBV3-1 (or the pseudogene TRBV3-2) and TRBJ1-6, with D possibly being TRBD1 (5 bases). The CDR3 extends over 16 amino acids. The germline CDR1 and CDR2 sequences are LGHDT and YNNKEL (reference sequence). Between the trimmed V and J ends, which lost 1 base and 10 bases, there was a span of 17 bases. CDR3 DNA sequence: TGTGCCAGCAGCCAAGTGAAGCAGGGTTTTAGGTCACCCCTCCACTTT. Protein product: CASSQVKQGFRSPLHF.

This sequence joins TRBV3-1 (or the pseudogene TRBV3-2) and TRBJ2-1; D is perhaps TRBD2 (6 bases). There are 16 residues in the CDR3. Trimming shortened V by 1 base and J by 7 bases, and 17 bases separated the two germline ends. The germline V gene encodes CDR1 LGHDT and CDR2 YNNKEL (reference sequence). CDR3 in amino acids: CASSQGNGLRSNEQFF. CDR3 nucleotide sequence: TGTGCCAGCAGCCAAGGGAACGGACTAAGGAGTAATGAGCAGTTCTTC.

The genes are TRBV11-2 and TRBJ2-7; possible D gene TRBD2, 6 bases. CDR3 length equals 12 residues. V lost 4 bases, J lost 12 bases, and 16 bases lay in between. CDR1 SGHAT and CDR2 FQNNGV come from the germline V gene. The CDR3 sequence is CASSSEVGGRYF. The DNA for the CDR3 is TGTGCCAGCAGCTCAGAGGTCGGGGGTCGGTACTTC.

The CDR3 DNA reads as TGTGCCAGCAGCTTAGGAGACAGGGAGAGATCACCCCTCCACTTT. As protein: CASSLGDRERSPLHF. The chain has TRBV5-5 and TRBJ1-6; 7 nucleotides line up with TRBD1. V gave up 2 bases and J gave up 10 bases; unmatched junction bases: 9. Per germline, CDR1 SGHKS and CDR2 YYEKEE (reference sequence). CDR3 length: 15 residues.

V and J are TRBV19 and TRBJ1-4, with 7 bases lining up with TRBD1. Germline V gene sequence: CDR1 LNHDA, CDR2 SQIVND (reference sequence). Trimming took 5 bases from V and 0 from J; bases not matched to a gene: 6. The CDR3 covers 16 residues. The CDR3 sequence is CASSATGTATNEKLFF. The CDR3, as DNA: TGTGCCAGTAGTGCGACCGGGACAGCAACTAATGAAAAACTGTTTTTT.

The CDR3 coding sequence is TGTGCCAGCTCACCTCGGGACAGCCGGGGTGAAAAACTGTTTTTT. It yields the protein CASSPRDSRGEKLFF. The V and J genes are TRBV18 and TRBJ1-4, with TRBD1 matching 7 bases. The CDR3 is 15 amino acids. Germline CDR1 reads KGHSH; CDR2 reads LQKENI. Trimming removed 3 bases from V and 7 bases from J; junction bases left unmatched: 8.

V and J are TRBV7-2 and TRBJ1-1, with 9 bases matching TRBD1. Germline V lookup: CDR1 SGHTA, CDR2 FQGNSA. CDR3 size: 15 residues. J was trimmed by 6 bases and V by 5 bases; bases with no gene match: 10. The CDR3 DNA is TGTGCCAGCAGCCAGCGACAGGGGGTAGGAGCTGAAGCTTTCTTT. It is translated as CASSQRQGVGAEAFF.